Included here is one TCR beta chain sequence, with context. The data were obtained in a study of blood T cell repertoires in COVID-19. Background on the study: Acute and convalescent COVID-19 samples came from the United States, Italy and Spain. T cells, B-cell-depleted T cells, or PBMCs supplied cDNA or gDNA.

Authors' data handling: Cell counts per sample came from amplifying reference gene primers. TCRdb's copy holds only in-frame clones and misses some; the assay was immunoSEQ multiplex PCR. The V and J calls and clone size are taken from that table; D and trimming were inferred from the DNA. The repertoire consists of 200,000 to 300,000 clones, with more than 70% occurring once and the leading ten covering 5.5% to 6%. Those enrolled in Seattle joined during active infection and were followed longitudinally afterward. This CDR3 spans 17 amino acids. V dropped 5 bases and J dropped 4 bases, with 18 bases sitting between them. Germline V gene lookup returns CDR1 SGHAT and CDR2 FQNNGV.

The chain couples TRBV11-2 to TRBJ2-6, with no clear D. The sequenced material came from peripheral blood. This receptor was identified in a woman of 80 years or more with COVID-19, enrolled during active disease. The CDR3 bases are TGTGCCAGCAGCCCCCTGGAACGGGTAACGGGGGCCAACGTCCTGACTTTC. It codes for CASSPLERVTGANVLTF.